These 4 T cell receptor beta chains came from one sample sequenced in a study of T cells after yellow fever vaccination. TCRdb independently ran MiXCR on the 5' RACE reads; one entry per CDR3 protein. The table lists just under 600,000 distinct CDR3 sequences, about 13% of them singletons. The specimen comprised PBMCs, sampled on the day of the yellow fever booster vaccination. These TCRs come from a young man who received the YFV17D yellow fever vaccine.

CDR3 in DNA: TGTGCCAGCAGCTTACGGCAGGCTGGAAACACCATATATTTT. Translated: CASSLRQAGNTIYF. The chain couples TRBV7-2 to TRBJ1-3; unclear D gene. In germline, CDR1 is SGHTA, CDR2 FQGNSA. The CDR3 loop spans 14 amino acids. Trimming removed 2 bases from V and 2 bases from J, with 7 bases in between.

The V and J genes are TRBV6-1 and TRBJ1-3; D is undetermined. Germline loops: CDR1 MNHNS, CDR2 SASEGT. Trimming removed 3 bases from V and 4 bases from J, with 13 bases in between. This CDR3 region has 15 residues. CDR3 residues: CASSDHISGGNTIYF. CDR3 nucleotide sequence: TGTGCCAGCAGTGACCATATTTCGGGCGGAAACACCATATATTTT.

The V and J genes are TRBV23-1 and TRBJ2-1, with D tentatively TRBD1 or TRBD2 (5 bases each). TRBV23-1 is assigned to the ORF class and has an uncertain function. The length of the CDR3 is 15 residues. V gave up 7 bases and J gave up 2 bases, with 15 bases separating them. The CDR3: CASTPWDPTYNEQFF. CDR3 in DNA: TGCGCCAGCACCCCTTGGGACCCAACCTACAATGAGCAGTTCTTC.

This chain connects TRBV5-1 to TRBJ2-2; tentatively, D is TRBD1 (5 bases). CDR1 is SGHRS, CDR2 YFSETQ, per germline. The CDR3 is made up of 18 amino acids. V was clipped by 5 bases and J by 3 bases, with 23 bases between them. In DNA, the CDR3 is TGCGCCAGCAGGAGACTTTACTTTCTAGACAGAGACACCGGGGAGCTGTTTTTT. Protein product: CASRRLYFLDRDTGELFF.